The 24 T cell receptor beta chains reported below all come from one sample, sequenced in a study of a mutant IDH1 vaccine in newly diagnosed glioma. Data came from immunoSEQ multiplex PCR; TCRdb stores just in-frame clones and leaves some out. The table includes about 60,000 clones, nearly 85% detected once. The time point here: week 23, last vaccination. In every dose of vaccine, 300 ug of mutant IDH1 20-mer peptide was given alongside topical imiquimod. The antigens for these receptors are not known. The sequences come from PBMCs, collected from a glioma patient whose treatment included an IDH1 peptide vaccine. These receptors were collected from a man aged 18 to 30 with glioma.

This clone was detected only a few times. The chain links TRBV7-9 to TRBJ1-1, with D possibly TRBD1 on 5 matching bases. Germline CDR1 SEHNR, CDR2 FQNEAQ (reference sequence). V lost 4 bases to trimming and J lost 5 bases, with 14 bases between them. The CDR3 sequence is 14 residues long. DNA of the CDR3: TGTGCCAGCAGCTCCCGGCGGGGGGATACTGAAGCTTTCTTT. It translates to CASSSRRGDTEAFF. Together with reference TRBV7-9 and TRBJ1-1, the CDR3 gives the full variable domain: DTGVSQNPRHKITKRGQNVTFRCDPISEHNRLYWYRQTLGQGPEFLTYFQNEAQLEKSRLLSDRFSAERPKGSFSTLEIQRTEQGDSAMYLCASSSRRGDTEAFFGQGTRLTVV.

V gene TRBV5-6 combines with J gene TRBJ2-1; TRBD1 is a possible D gene (5 bases). Germline assignment: CDR1 SGHDT and CDR2 YYEEEE. The ends were cut back, 3 bases at V and 10 bases at J, with 11 bases in the middle. The CDR3 has 12 amino acids. CDR3 loop: CASSWGPAEQFF. DNA for the CDR3: TGTGCCAGCAGCTGGGGCCCGGCCGAGCAGTTCTTC. The whole variable domain, filled in from reference TRBV5-6 and TRBJ2-1, reads DAGVTQSPTHLIKTRGQQVTLRCSPKSGHDTVSWYQQALGQGPQFIFQYYEEEERQRGNFPDRFSGHQFPNYSSELNVNALLLGDSALYLCASSWGPAEQFFGPGTRLTVL.

The chain uses TRBV30 and TRBJ2-7; D unclear. The CDR3 has 11 residues. The V and J ends lost 1 base and 8 bases respectively, with 9 bases between them. Germline CDR1 GTSNPN, CDR2 SVGIG (reference sequence). The CDR3 is CAWSDRAKQYF. Written as DNA, the CDR3 is TGTGCCTGGAGTGACCGGGCTAAGCAGTACTTC.

The J gene is TRBJ2-7, the V gene TRBV19, with a tentative D call TRBD2 (5 bases). Trimming removed 3 bases at V and 2 bases at J, with 14 bases between. The CDR3 sequence is 15 residues long. Germline CDR1 and CDR2: LNHDA and SQIVND (reference sequence). CDR3 residues: CASSIQAGVAYEQYF. The CDR3, as DNA: TGTGCCAGTAGTATTCAGGCCGGGGTCGCCTACGAGCAGTACTTC.

This chain joins TRBV7-2 and TRBJ2-7; the match to TRBD1 covers 7 bases. Germline lookup yields CDR1 SGHTA and CDR2 FQGNSA. J lost 6 bases, V lost 4 bases, and 6 bases had no gene match. The CDR3 totals 13 residues. The CDR3 loop is CASSYTGVVEQYF. CDR3 nucleotides: TGTGCCAGCAGCTATACAGGGGTAGTCGAGCAGTACTTC.

This rearrangement joins TRBV29-1 to TRBJ2-5; D is undetermined. The CDR3 spans 11 residues. V lost 6 bases to trimming and J lost 8 bases, with 13 bases between them. CDR1 is SQVTM and CDR2 is ANQGSEA in the germline V gene. The CDR3 loop is CSVDLVATQYF. The CDR3 DNA sequence: TGCAGCGTCGATCTAGTGGCCACCCAGTACTTC.

The chain is built from TRBV18 and TRBJ2-7, with TRBD2 identical over 9 bases. CDR1 is KGHSH and CDR2 is LQKENI in the germline V gene. J gave up 7 bases and V 3 bases, and 7 bases lay outside the gene matches. The CDR3 length is 14 residues. CDR3 DNA sequence: TGTGCCAGCTCACCCGCGGGAGGGCCGGGGGAGCAGTACTTC. This codes for CASSPAGGPGEQYF.

The chain combines TRBV28 with TRBJ2-1, with 9 positions matching TRBD1. V shed 8 bases and J 8 bases; nucleotides not matched to a gene: 19. CDR3 length: 17 amino acids. In germline, CDR1 is MDHEN, CDR2 SYDVKM. The CDR3 protein is CASQNDPRQGDRDEQFF. CDR3 DNA: TGTGCCAGCCAAAACGACCCGCGACAGGGGGATCGGGATGAGCAGTTCTTC. Filled out from reference TRBV28 and TRBJ2-1, the complete variable domain reads DVKVTQSSRYLVKRTGEKVFLECVQDMDHENMFWYRQDPGLGLRLIYFSYDVKMKEKGDIPEGYSVSREKKERFSLILESASTNQTSMYLCASQNDPRQGDRDEQFFGPGTRLTVL.

The CDR3 nucleotides are TGTGCCAGCGCCTTTTCGGACAGATCGCCCTACGAGCAGTACTTC. Amino acids: CASAFSDRSPYEQYF. V gene TRBV6-5 combines with J gene TRBJ2-7; TRBD1 might be the D (6 bases). Germline V gene data show CDR1 as MNHEY and CDR2 as SVGAGI. Trimming removed 8 bases at V and 2 bases at J, with 19 bases between. The CDR3 sequence is 15 residues long.

This rearrangement joins TRBV4-2 to TRBJ2-2; D is perhaps TRBD2 (6 bases). Trimming removed 4 bases at V and 0 bases at J, with 12 bases between. The CDR3 has 16 amino acids. Germline V gene data show CDR1 as LGHNA and CDR2 as YNFKEQ. In DNA form, the CDR3 reads TGTGCCAGCAGCCCGCCGGGACTCGCGAACACCGGGGAGCTGTTTTTT. Its translation is CASSPPGLANTGELFF.

The J gene is TRBJ2-3, the V gene TRBV15; 7 nucleotides align to TRBD2. CDR1 and CDR2 (germline): LNHNV, YYDKDF (reference sequence). This CDR3 comprises 14 residues. The J segment lost 3 bases and the V segment lost 5 bases, leaving 5 bases of the junction unmatched. The CDR3 spells CATSRGTKTDTQYF. Written as DNA, the CDR3 is TGTGCCACCAGCCGCGGGACTAAAACAGATACGCAGTATTTT.

This chain links TRBV28 with TRBJ1-1, with no clear D. Trimming shortened V by 2 bases and J by 0 bases, and 10 bases separated the two germline ends. This CDR3 region has 15 residues. CDR1 and CDR2 (germline): MDHEN, SYDVKM. For the CDR3, the DNA is TGTGCCAGCAGTTTAGTCTCGTCCATGAACACTGAAGCTTTCTTT. Translation: CASSLVSSMNTEAFF.

This chain connects TRBV5-5 to TRBJ2-2; unclear D gene. Trimming took off 2 bases at V and 8 bases at J, with 13 bases between the two ends. Germline V gene data show CDR1 as SGHKS and CDR2 as YYEKEE (reference sequence). The CDR3 is 14 amino acids. This CDR3 reads CASSFPGLSGELFF. The CDR3 DNA is TGTGCCAGCAGCTTTCCGGGTTTATCGGGGGAGCTGTTTTTT.

The rearrangement joins TRBV4-3 to TRBJ1-2; D ambiguous. V lost 0 bases to trimming and J lost 4 bases, with 12 bases between them. Germline V lookup: CDR1 LGHNA, CDR2 YSLEER. The CDR3 has 15 residues. CDR3 coding DNA: TGCGCCAGCAGCCAAGAGCTTGTACCCTTCTATGGCTACACCTTC. Amino acid sequence: CASSQELVPFYGYTF.

The chain has TRBV2 and TRBJ2-7; 7 positions match TRBD2. CDR3 length equals 14 residues. V shed 5 bases and J 5 bases; nucleotides not matched to a gene: 9. Looked up from germline, CDR1 is SNHLY and CDR2 is FYNNEI. The chain's CDR3 is CASSPRRGVHEQYF. CDR3 sequence (DNA): TGTGCCAGCAGTCCACGTCGGGGGGTCCACGAGCAGTACTTC.

This clone was detected only a few times. The chain recombines TRBV18 with TRBJ1-1, with D maybe TRBD1 (6 bases). This CDR3 is 14 amino acids long. Trimming cost V 3 bases and J 1 base, with 9 bases left between them. CDR1 is KGHSH and CDR2 is LQKENI in the germline V gene. CDR3 sequence reads: CASSPGHQNTEAFF. The DNA of the CDR3 is TGTGCCAGCTCACCGGGACACCAGAACACTGAAGCTTTCTTT.

This chain joins TRBV7-9 and TRBJ2-2; TRBD2 agrees at 10 bases. The CDR3 is 17 residues long. J was trimmed by 1 base and V by 8 bases; bases with no gene match: 10. CDR1 SEHNR and CDR2 FQNEAQ come from the germline V gene (reference sequence). The CDR3 DNA follows: TGTGCCAGCTCGCGAGAAATAGCGGGGGGGAACACCGGGGAGCTGTTTTTT. Amino acids: CASSREIAGGNTGELFF.

The chain combines TRBV18 with TRBJ2-4; D not resolved. The V end lost 3 bases, the J end lost 5 bases, and 11 bases lay between the germline ends. The CDR3 covers 14 residues. CDR1 and CDR2 from the germline V gene are KGHSH and LQKENI. CDR3 residues: CASSPPRRENIQYF. As DNA, the CDR3 is TGTGCCAGCTCACCCCCTCGACGGGAAAACATTCAGTACTTC.

This clone was recorded once. This rearrangement joins TRBV7-2 to TRBJ2-7, with TRBD1 matching over 9 bases. CDR1 SGHTA and CDR2 FQGNSA come from the germline V gene. V lost 2 bases and J lost 4; bases outside the gene matches: 9. This CDR3 comprises 16 residues. This CDR3 is CASSLMSTGGIYEQYF. The CDR3 DNA is TGTGCCAGCAGCTTAATGAGCACAGGGGGCATTTACGAGCAGTACTTC.

This sequence joins TRBV5-1 and TRBJ1-2, with TRBD1 matching over 7 bases. Germline V gene sequence: CDR1 SGHRS, CDR2 YFSETQ. V trimming: 0 bases; J trimming: 4 bases; junction bases outside the gene matches: 0. The CDR3 is 13 residues long. This CDR3 reads CASSLGDSYGYTF. In DNA, the CDR3 is TGCGCCAGCAGCTTGGGGGACAGCTATGGCTACACCTTC.

This clone was detected only once. The rearrangement uses TRBV28 and TRBJ1-5; no clear D gene. CDR3 length: 15 residues. CDR1 MDHEN and CDR2 SYDVKM come from the germline V gene. V shed 6 bases and J shed 6 bases, with 18 bases lying between them. CDR3 amino acids: CASSLLRVSAQPQHF. DNA for the CDR3: TGTGCCAGCAGCCTACTAAGGGTATCGGCTCAGCCCCAGCATTTT. Full variable domain (missing parts from reference TRBV28 and TRBJ1-5): DVKVTQSSRYLVKRTGEKVFLECVQDMDHENMFWYRQDPGLGLRLIYFSYDVKMKEKGDIPEGYSVSREKKERFSLILESASTNQTSMYLCASSLLRVSAQPQHFGDGTRLSIL.

J is TRBJ1-6 and V is TRBV4-3; D may be TRBD1 (6 bases). CDR1 and CDR2 (germline): LGHNA, YSLEER. CDR3 length: 15 amino acids. Trimming took 4 bases from V and 6 from J, leaving 13 bases between them. The CDR3 loop is CASSPGALANSPLHF. CDR3 sequence (DNA): TGCGCCAGCAGCCCGGGGGCGTTAGCTAATTCACCCCTCCACTTT.

J is TRBJ1-3 and V is TRBV4-1; D perhaps matches TRBD1 (6 bases). V lost 3 bases to trimming and J lost 0 bases, with 15 bases between them. The germline V gene encodes CDR1 MGHRA and CDR2 YSYEKL. The CDR3 spans 17 residues. Here the CDR3 DNA reads TGCGCCAGCAGCCAGCGATCAACAGGGATCTCTGGAAACACCATATATTTT. Translating gives CASSQRSTGISGNTIYF.

This chain connects TRBV5-4 to TRBJ1-4, with 7 bases identical to TRBD1. The V gene's germline CDR1 is SGHNT and CDR2 YYREEE (reference sequence). V trimming: 3 bases; J trimming: 8 bases; junction bases outside the gene matches: 1. The CDR3 is 12 residues long. The CDR3, as DNA: TGTGCCAGCAGCTCGACAGGGGAAAAACTGTTTTTT. Residues: CASSSTGEKLFF.